These T cell receptor beta chains were read from a single sample in a study of T cells in Graves' hyperthyroidism and ophthalmopathy. TCRdb used MiXCR to reprocess the multiplex PCR reads, holding one entry per CDR3 protein. The data contain roughly 650,000 distinct CDR3 sequences, approximately 15% of them seen just once; the ten biggest clones take up roughly 3.4%. Sequenced material: blood. These receptors were taken from a woman between 40 and 55 years old with Graves' ophthalmopathy. The CDR3 runs from the conserved cysteine through the conserved F or W. Fields, in order: J gene, clone size, V gene, D gene, CDR3 protein, CDR3 DNA. The D gene is left open where the match is weak. Size is stated for part of the rows, as once, few or many counts, or as a class when the clone is expanded.

TRBJ1-1	few	TRBV4-2	TRBD1	CASSPNRGLAFF	TGTGCCAGCAGTCCTAACAGGGGGCTCGCTTTCTTT
TRBJ2-3	many	TRBV2	TRBD2	CASSEGGGNTDTQYF	TGTGCCAGCAGTGAAGGGGGGGGAAACACAGATACGCAGTATTTT
TRBJ1-1	once	TRBV6-1	.	CASLSLPRTEAFF	TGTGCCAGCTTATCATTGCCCCGTACTGAAGCTTTCTTT
TRBJ1-2	many	TRBV6-1	TRBD1	CASRGTEGNYGYTF	TGTGCCAGCAGAGGGACAGAGGGAAACTATGGCTACACCTTC
TRBJ1-1	many	TRBV12-3/TRBV12-4	.	CASSPQANTEAFF	TGTGCCAGCAGTCCTCAGGCGAACACTGAAGCTTTCTTT
TRBJ2-5	many	TRBV2	.	CASSDPPDPRETQYF	TGTGCCAGCAGCGACCCCCCCGATCCAAGAGAGACCCAGTACTTC
TRBJ2-2	many	TRBV2	.	CASSLQALGTGELFF	TGTGCCAGCAGCTTACAGGCGCTCGGCACCGGGGAGCTGTTTTTT
TRBJ2-3	many	TRBV12-3/TRBV12-4	.	CASTLEDTQYF	TGTGCCAGCACTTTAGAAGATACGCAGTATTTT
TRBJ2-5	few	TRBV12-3/TRBV12-4	TRBD1	CASSWDRRQETQYF	TGTGCCAGCAGTTGGGACAGGCGGCAAGAGACCCAGTACTTC
TRBJ1-2	many	TRBV27	TRBD1	CASSSSGTESNYGYTF	TGTGCCAGCAGTTCCTCTGGGACAGAGTCTAACTATGGCTACACCTTC
TRBJ2-2	once	TRBV5-6	.	CASSSRLVSGELFF	TGTGCCAGCAGCTCCCGACTAGTGTCCGGGGAGCTGTTTTTT
TRBJ2-1	.	TRBV7-3	.	CASSPQDAGEQFF	TGTGCCAGCAGCCCACAGGACGCGGGTGAGCAGTTCTTC
TRBJ1-1	many	TRBV12-3/TRBV12-4	.	CASSSWGSVVQTEAFF	TGTGCCAGCAGTTCCTGGGGGTCGGTGGTGCAAACTGAAGCTTTCTTT
TRBJ2-5	.	TRBV2	TRBD1	CASSGTGPGTQYF	TGTGCCAGCAGTGGGACAGGGCCGGGGACCCAGTACTTC
TRBJ2-7	.	TRBV28	TRBD1	CASSGDRLSYEQYF	TGTGCCAGCAGCGGGGACAGGTTATCCTACGAGCAGTACTTC